This TCR beta chain came from a study of shared clonotypes between healthy human individuals. Points from the study as a whole: Generally, estimated richness proved larger in naive subsets than it did in memory subsets.

A remark on this clone: The target antigen is unknown.

The ends lost 2 bases at V and 4 bases at J; junction bases unmatched: 9. Germline V gene data show CDR1 as LGHNT and CDR2 as FRNRAP. The CDR3 is 16 residues long. Donation came from healthy HIV-negative adults that had no recent acute infections or vaccinations. The material for each subset, its genomic DNA, was split evenly across several immunoSEQ plates. DNA at 200 ng, roughly 30,000 T cell genomes, went into sorted-subset replicate PCRs. TCRdb's table, derived via immunoSEQ multiplex PCR, lists solely in-frame clones and lacks some. The data hold about 2.4 million clones, with 93% observed a single time.

Source material: naive CD4+ T cells from PBMCs. Subset in this sample: CD45RA+ positively selected. The receptor's source is a man aged 18 to 35 in good health. Some clones in this sample may be carry-over from other donors' samples. This sequence joins TRBV12-5 and TRBJ2-3; 7 bases line up with TRBD2. CDR3: CASGLYGGGSPDTQYF. The CDR3 nucleotides are TGTGCTAGTGGTTTGTACGGGGGAGGGAGCCCAGATACGCAGTATTTT.